This T cell receptor (beta chain) was profiled in a study of T cell responses to AZD1222 COVID-19 vaccine. Study-wide results and caveats: A mostly white British donor set with more females was recruited, and clonal diversity was possibly underestimated. Regions 160-218 and 743-854 held dominance among vaccine-associated CD4 TCRs, which spanned spike. Vaccination with two AZD1222 doses was followed by a rise in Spike-specific TCR breadth and depth.

Profiled with immunoSEQ multiplex PCR; TCRdb holds only in-frame clones, not every one. The data show about 150,000 clones, approximately 90% seen once. This clone was seen a few times. The antigen remains unidentified. The CDR3 length is 14 residues. Per the germline V gene, CDR1 is SGHRS and CDR2 is YFSETQ. Trimming shortened V by 0 bases and J by 7 bases, and 8 bases separated the two germline ends. The sequence was collected from an adult in good health. The sequencing here drew on peripheral blood, taken on day 0 of AZD1222 vaccination. The rearrangement joins TRBV5-1 to TRBJ1-6; no reliable D call. CDR3 nucleotides: TGCGCCAGCAGCTTGGATTTGAGAAATTCACCCCTCCACTTT. Protein sequence: CASSLDLRNSPLHF. The full variable domain, completed using reference TRBV5-1 and TRBJ1-6, is KAGVTQTPRYLIKTRGQQVTLSCSPISGHRSVSWYQQTPGQGLQFLFEYFSETQRNKGNFPGRFSGRQFSNSRSEMNVSTLELGDSALYLCASSLDLRNSPLHFGNGTRLTVT.